This TCR beta chain appears in the sequencing data of a study of tumor-infiltrating lymphocytes in primary liver carcinoma. cDNA specific to TCR beta was made from around 450 ng of total RNA, with a constant-region primer employed for priming. Three nested multiplex PCR rounds, a slightly modified ARM-PCR method, built the TCR beta libraries. Primers for the first two PCR rounds were TRBV1-TRBV30 forward primers and a C-beta reverse primer (around 10 cycles per round). One entry per CDR3 protein, called by TCRdb with MiXCR from the multiplex PCR reads. The sample has 50,000 to 65,000 distinct CDR3 sequences, around 64% seen once; the top ten hold 30% to 40%. Regarding the study as a whole: Tumor samples exhibited a significantly greater top-250-clone fraction than blood samples (p = 0.039).

The V and J ends lost 4 bases and 0 bases respectively, with 15 bases between them. The CDR3 spans 15 residues. Germline CDR1 is SQVTM and CDR2 is ANQGSEA. Unsorted bulk tissue (roughly 19-30 mg) underwent RNA and DNA co-extraction. This clonotype has only a few counts. Its matching antigen is unknown. A much more abundant neighbour one base away suggests this may be a read error. This receptor was taken from a man aged 40-50 years with primary liver carcinoma and hepatitis B virus infection. The chain employs TRBV29-1 and TRBJ1-1, with D unresolved. The specimen was liver tumor tissue from sampling region 4. Subset here: tumor region T4, right-lateral pole. This CDR3 is CSVGSEWGMNTEAFF. In DNA, the CDR3 is TGCAGCGTTGGATCCGAGTGGGGTATGAACACTGAAGCTTTCTTT.